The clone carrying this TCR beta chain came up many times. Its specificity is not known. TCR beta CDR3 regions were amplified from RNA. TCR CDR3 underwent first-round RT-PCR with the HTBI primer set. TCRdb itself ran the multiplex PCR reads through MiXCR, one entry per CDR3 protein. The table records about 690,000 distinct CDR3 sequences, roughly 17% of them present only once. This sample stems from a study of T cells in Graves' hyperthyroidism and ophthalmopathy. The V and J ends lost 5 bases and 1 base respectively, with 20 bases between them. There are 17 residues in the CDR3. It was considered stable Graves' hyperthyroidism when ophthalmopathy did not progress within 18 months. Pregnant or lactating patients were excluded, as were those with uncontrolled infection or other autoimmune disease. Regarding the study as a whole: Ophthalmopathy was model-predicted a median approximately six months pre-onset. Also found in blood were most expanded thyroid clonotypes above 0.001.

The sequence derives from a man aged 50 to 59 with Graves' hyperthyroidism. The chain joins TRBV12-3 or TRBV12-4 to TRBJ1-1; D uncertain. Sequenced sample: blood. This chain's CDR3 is CASSPVIPPNGNTEAFF. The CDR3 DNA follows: TGTGCCAGCAGTCCCGTTATCCCCCCGAATGGGAACACTGAAGCTTTCTTT.